This is a list of T cell receptor beta chains from one sample in a study of control samples from healthy donors and cancer patients. Libraries were prepared by immunoSEQ multiplex PCR; TCRdb keeps only in-frame clonotypes and omits some of them. The table lists 170,000 or so clones, over 85% of them singletons. Material for sequencing was blood. The receptors derive from a man between 18 and 35 years old in good health. CDR3s include the opening cysteine and the closing phenylalanine or tryptophan. D genes are given only for firm matches. Size values are once, few and many counts, or a class for expanded clones, and some rows have none.

d_gene | j_gene | abundance | v_gene | CDR3aa | CDR3nt
TRBD2 | TRBJ2-1 | . | TRBV24-1 | CATSASGGPSEGNEQFF | TGTGCCACCAGTGCCAGCGGGGGGCCGTCAGAAGGTAATGAGCAGTTCTTC
. | TRBJ1-1 | . | TRBV6-6 | CASSRSGQDTEAFF | TGTGCCAGCTCTCGTTCAGGGCAGGACACTGAAGCTTTCTTT
. | TRBJ1-2 | . | TRBV4-2 | CASSQGGGANYGYTF | TGTGCCAGCAGCCAAGGGGGAGGGGCTAACTATGGCTACACCTTC
. | TRBJ2-7 | . | TRBV19 | CASSTSSQVHEQYF | TGTGCCAGTAGTACCTCTTCGCAGGTCCACGAGCAGTACTTC
. | TRBJ2-2 | . | TRBV6-5 | CASTVSSTTTGELFF | TGTGCCAGCACTGTAAGTAGTACGACCACCGGGGAGCTGTTTTTT
. | TRBJ1-1 | . | TRBV10-2 | CASREDFLWTEAFF | TGCGCCAGCAGAGAGGACTTTTTATGGACTGAAGCTTTCTTT
. | TRBJ2-3 | once | TRBV30 | CAWSVPWGAARRDTQYF | TGTGCCTGGAGTGTACCATGGGGAGCGGCGCGTCGGGATACGCAGTATTTT
. | TRBJ1-5 | . | TRBV3-1/TRBV3-2 | CASSHQGWGPQHF | TGTGCCAGCAGCCACCAGGGGTGGGGGCCCCAGCATTTT
. | TRBJ2-7 | . | TRBV30 | CAWSRRNYEQYF | TGTGCCTGGAGTCGACGGAACTACGAGCAGTACTTC
. | TRBJ2-6 | . | TRBV5-1 | CASSLEGAGANVLTF | TGCGCCAGCAGCTTGGAGGGGGCTGGGGCCAACGTCCTGACTTTC
. | TRBJ2-7 | . | TRBV7-6 | CASSLDDGRGQQYF | TGTGCCAGCAGCTTAGACGACGGGAGAGGACAGCAGTACTTC
TRBD1 | TRBJ1-3 | . | TRBV5-1 | CASSRDRTGNTIYF | TGCGCCAGCAGCCGGGACAGGACCGGAAACACCATATATTTT
TRBD1 | TRBJ2-7 | . | TRBV6-1 | CASSEALQGIPPWYEQYF | TGTGCCAGCAGTGAAGCGTTACAGGGGATCCCCCCCTGGTACGAGCAGTACTTC
. | TRBJ1-6 | . | TRBV7-2 | CASIISRGLVGPLHF | TGTGCCAGCATCATATCTCGGGGACTGGTTGGGCCCCTCCACTTT
. | TRBJ2-1 | . | TRBV2 | CASSDGTRYNEQFF | TGTGCCAGCAGTGACGGGACGAGATACAATGAGCAGTTCTTC
TRBD1 | TRBJ1-2 | . | TRBV7-3 | CASSLSAGGNGYTF | TGTGCCAGCAGCTTATCGGCAGGGGGCAATGGCTACACCTTC
TRBD1 | TRBJ1-4 | . | TRBV19 | CASRAGQGALKLFF | TGTGCCAGTAGGGCGGGACAGGGGGCGTTGAAACTGTTTTTT
TRBD2 | TRBJ2-5 | . | TRBV9 | CASSVGSGLAGLETQYF | TGTGCCAGCAGCGTAGGAAGTGGACTAGCGGGGTTGGAGACCCAGTACTTC
. | TRBJ2-5 | . | TRBV4-1 | CASSQVRGQETQYF | TGCGCCAGCAGCCAAGTGAGGGGCCAAGAGACCCAGTACTTC
TRBD1 | TRBJ2-1 | . | TRBV3-1/TRBV3-2 | CASSPRTGYEQFF | TGTGCCAGCAGTCCGAGGACAGGGTATGAGCAGTTCTTC
. | TRBJ2-5 | . | TRBV25-1 | CASSELDSLETQYF | TGTGCCAGCAGTGAATTGGACTCGTTGGAGACCCAGTACTTC
TRBD1 | TRBJ2-7 | . | TRBV5-1 | CASSLGQGSGDEQYF | TGCGCCAGCAGCTTGGGACAGGGTTCTGGGGACGAGCAGTACTTC
. | TRBJ2-5 | . | TRBV7-2 | CASSLDRRGQETQYF | TGTGCCAGCAGCTTAGACAGGCGGGGCCAAGAGACCCAGTACTTC
. | TRBJ2-7 | . | TRBV3-1/TRBV3-2 | CASSQGGHSYEQYF | TGTGCCAGCAGCCAAGGGGGACATTCCTACGAGCAGTACTTC
TRBD1 | TRBJ1-5 | . | TRBV19 | CASSIQQGLGQPQHF | TGTGCCAGTAGTATACAACAGGGGCTCGGACAGCCCCAGCATTTT
. | TRBJ2-4 | . | TRBV19 | CASSSRYLRTKNIQYF | TGTGCCAGTAGTAGCCGGTATCTAAGGACCAAAAACATTCAGTACTTC
. | TRBJ1-1 | . | TRBV18 | CASSPGGSNTEAFF | TGTGCCAGCTCACCTGGGGGTTCAAACACTGAAGCTTTCTTT
. | TRBJ1-1 | . | TRBV19 | CASSSLDWSGPREAFF | TGTGCCAGTAGTTCCCTGGACTGGTCCGGTCCGCGGGAAGCTTTCTTT
. | TRBJ1-1 | . | TRBV5-1 | CASSSVEGGGTEAFF | TGCGCCAGCAGCTCCGTAGAGGGCGGGGGAACTGAAGCTTTCTTT
TRBD2 | TRBJ2-1 | once | TRBV18 | CASSPLAGVSYNEQFF | TGTGCCAGCTCACCACTAGCGGGGGTCTCCTACAATGAGCAGTTCTTC
. | TRBJ2-5 | . | TRBV2 | CASSARASQYF | TGTGCCAGCAGCGCCAGGGCTTCGCAGTACTTC
TRBD2 | TRBJ2-1 | . | TRBV20-1 | CSASLAGGPYNEQFF | TGCAGTGCTAGTCTAGCGGGGGGGCCCTACAATGAGCAGTTCTTC
. | TRBJ2-2 | . | TRBV11-3 | CASSLGGGSTGELFF | TGTGCCAGCAGCTTAGGAGGGGGGAGCACCGGGGAGCTGTTTTTT
. | TRBJ2-7 | . | TRBV30 | CAALPDSSYEQYF | TGTGCCGCCCTTCCCGACAGCTCCTACGAGCAGTACTTC